This TCR beta chain appears in the sequencing data of a study of monozygotic twins with inflammatory bowel disease. Template switching was used to attach UMIs, which incorporated a 6-nucleotide sample barcode. Two nested PCRs, of around 16 and 10 cycles, processed TCRalpha and TCRbeta cDNA. After re-calling the 5' RACE reads, TCRdb lists one entry per CDR3 protein, DNA absent. This repertoire includes fewer than 550,000 distinct CDR3 sequences. Investigators extracted total RNA from whole blood and did not sort T cells. This CDR3 is built from 15 residues. Germline assignment: CDR1 SGHNT and CDR2 YYREEE (reference sequence).

Sequencing was carried out using blood. This sequence joins TRBV5-4 and TRBJ1-2. The source of this sequence is a human donor with ulcerative colitis or Crohn's disease, or a healthy co-twin of an affected twin (not recorded which). The CDR3 sequence: CASSLGQVANYGYTF.